The clone carrying this T cell receptor beta chain was picked up many times. Its target is not known. Trimming shortened V by 0 bases and J by 4 bases, and 13 bases separated the two germline ends. The CDR3 is 15 amino acids. Germline CDR1 reads ENHRY; CDR2 reads SYGVKD. This entry comes from a study of response to subunit inactivated influenza vaccine. General study findings and limits: The authors suggested that every seasonal influenza vaccination recruits few new T cells.

TCRdb used MiXCR to reprocess the RT-PCR reads, holding one entry per CDR3 protein. The table lists around 850,000 distinct CDR3 sequences, about a fifth of them singletons. This material consisted of PBMCs from blood, taken less than 6 days after vaccination. The gene calls are TRBV10-3 and TRBJ2-7, with TRBD2 as a possible D gene (5 bases). The TCR originated in a man between 45 and 60 years old who received an inactivated influenza vaccine. The CDR3 DNA is TGTGCCATCAGTGAGTCGAATTTGGGAGTGTACGAGCAGTACTTC. Protein product: CAISESNLGVYEQYF.